The present TCR beta chain was sequenced within a study of tumor-infiltrating lymphocytes in primary liver carcinoma. Germline V CDR1 and CDR2: GTSNPN, SVGIG (reference sequence). V lost 0 bases to trimming and J lost 4 bases, with 12 bases between them. The CDR3 has 14 amino acids. Bulk tissue was left unsorted, and RNA and DNA were co-extracted from 20-30 mg of it. A primer in the constant region served to generate TCR beta cDNA from 450 to 650 ng of total RNA. Nested multiplex PCR, run for three rounds with slightly modified ARM-PCR, yielded TCR beta libraries. Both of the initial two PCR rounds ran for 10 cycles and employed TRBV1-TRBV30 forward primers alongside a C-beta reverse primer. TCRdb re-called the multiplex PCR reads through MiXCR, storing one row per CDR3 protein. The sample records 90,000 to 100,000 distinct CDR3 sequences, about three quarters being singletons. This clonotype was counted at least ten times.

The sample taken for sequencing was liver tumor tissue from sampling region 5. Subset: tumor region T5, tumor centre. This receptor was obtained from a woman aged 55 to 70 with primary liver carcinoma and hepatitis B virus infection. The V gene is TRBV30, the J gene TRBJ1-2; maybe TRBD1 (6 bases). The CDR3 sequence: CAWSVQDSVYGYTF. CDR3 coding DNA: TGTGCCTGGAGTGTACAGGACAGCGTCTATGGCTACACCTTC.